Below, 3 T cell receptor beta chains from the same sample are listed, as sequenced in a study of blood T cell repertoires in COVID-19. Using immunoSEQ multiplex PCR, the repertoire was profiled, and TCRdb retains in-frame clones only, with some absent. The repertoire holds a few hundred thousand clones, with 88% as singletons. The sequenced sample was PBMCs or T cells enriched from blood (not recorded which). All receptors derive from a young woman who had been exposed to COVID-19.

The V gene is TRBV28, the J gene TRBJ1-1; 9 bases agree with TRBD1. Germline CDR1 and CDR2: MDHEN and SYDVKM. V lost 1 base to trimming and J lost 8 bases; unmatched junction nucleotides: 8. There are 15 residues in the CDR3. The CDR3 reads CASSLSLQGAREAFF. As DNA, the CDR3 is TGTGCCAGCAGTTTATCCTTACAGGGGGCCCGGGAAGCTTTCTTT.

This clone was picked up one time. J is TRBJ2-4 and V is TRBV5-1; D unclear. CDR1 and CDR2 from the germline V gene are SGHRS and YFSETQ. The CDR3 is made up of 16 amino acids. V lost 1 base, J lost 0 bases, and 11 bases lay in between. The CDR3 region is CASSLRENLAKNIQYF. The DNA for the CDR3 is TGCGCCAGCAGCTTGAGAGAGAATCTAGCCAAAAACATTCAGTACTTC.

In its sample, this clone was seen once. The rearrangement joins TRBV7-9 to TRBJ1-2; D is undetermined. Deletions cut 5 bases from V and 3 bases from J, with 13 bases between. CDR3 length equals 14 residues. Per germline, CDR1 SEHNR and CDR2 FQNEAQ (reference sequence). CDR3 nucleotides: TGTGCCAGCAGCCCACCGACAATGGACTATGGCTACACCTTC. It encodes CASSPPTMDYGYTF.